The rows below give T cell receptor beta chains drawn from one sample of a study of shared clonotypes between healthy human individuals. Clones were read by immunoSEQ multiplex PCR, and TCRdb kept only the in-frame ones, dropping some. The data contain 2 million to 2.5 million clones, just under 95% of them singletons. Specimen: naive CD4+ T cells from PBMCs. These receptors were taken from a man aged 18 to 29 in good health. Some clones in this sample may be carry-over from other donors' samples. CDR3s include the opening cysteine and the closing phenylalanine or tryptophan. A D gene is named only where the DNA matches it firmly. Clone size is shown for a subset of rows, as once, few, many or a class of expanded clone.

cdr3_nt: TGTGCCAGCAGTTTGGGAGTCAAGAACACTGAAGCTTTCTTT
cdr3_aa: CASSLGVKNTEAFF
clone_size: few
j_call: TRBJ1-1
v_call: TRBV28
d_call: NA

cdr3_nt: TGTGCCAGCAGTTTAAGCAGTACGGGACTCCTAGCCTACGAGCAGTACTTC
cdr3_aa: CASSLSSTGLLAYEQYF
clone_size: NA
j_call: TRBJ2-7
v_call: TRBV27
d_call: NA

cdr3_nt: TGCGCCAGCAGCCCGCAGACCTCTGGGGCCAACGTCCTGACTTTC
cdr3_aa: CASSPQTSGANVLTF
clone_size: once
j_call: TRBJ2-6
v_call: TRBV5-1
d_call: NA

cdr3_nt: TGTGCCAGCAGCTTGTGGGGTCACTACGAGCAGTACTTC
cdr3_aa: CASSLWGHYEQYF
clone_size: NA
j_call: TRBJ2-7
v_call: TRBV5-8
d_call: NA

cdr3_nt: TGTGCCAGCAGCTTGGGAGGTAGAGAGAATGAAAAACTGTTTTTT
cdr3_aa: CASSLGGRENEKLFF
clone_size: NA
j_call: TRBJ1-4
v_call: TRBV5-4
d_call: NA

cdr3_nt: TGTGCCAGCAGCATGGCCCGGATAAGCTCCTACGAGCAGTACTTC
cdr3_aa: CASSMARISSYEQYF
clone_size: NA
j_call: TRBJ2-7
v_call: TRBV7-6
d_call: NA

cdr3_nt: TGTGCCAGCAGCAGGACAGGGACCGGGGAGCTGTTTTTT
cdr3_aa: CASSRTGTGELFF
clone_size: NA
j_call: TRBJ2-2
v_call: TRBV5-6
d_call: TRBD1

cdr3_nt: TGTGCCTGGAGTGTACTAGGGCGGGAGGATCAGCCCCAGCATTTT
cdr3_aa: CAWSVLGREDQPQHF
clone_size: NA
j_call: TRBJ1-5
v_call: TRBV30
d_call: NA

cdr3_nt: TGTGCCAGCAGTGAACCCGGCCGCACAGATACGCAGTATTTT
cdr3_aa: CASSEPGRTDTQYF
clone_size: once
j_call: TRBJ2-3
v_call: TRBV25-1
d_call: NA

cdr3_nt: TGTGCCAGCAGCTCCTACGGGAGCACAGATACGCAGTATTTT
cdr3_aa: CASSSYGSTDTQYF
clone_size: NA
j_call: TRBJ2-3
v_call: TRBV11-3
d_call: NA

cdr3_nt: TGTGCCATCAAAAATTCAGGCTACGAGCAGTACTTC
cdr3_aa: CAIKNSGYEQYF
clone_size: once
j_call: TRBJ2-7
v_call: TRBV10-3
d_call: NA

cdr3_nt: TGCGCCAGCAGTCCCGGGACTAGCGGGAACAATGAGCAGTTCTTC
cdr3_aa: CASSPGTSGNNEQFF
clone_size: NA
j_call: TRBJ2-1
v_call: TRBV5-1
d_call: TRBD2

cdr3_nt: TGTGCCAGCTCACCGACAGAGGGGACGAGGAGTACCGGGGAGCTGTTTTTT
cdr3_aa: CASSPTEGTRSTGELFF
clone_size: NA
j_call: TRBJ2-2
v_call: TRBV18
d_call: NA

cdr3_nt: TGCAGCGTTGAGTCAGGTTCTGGAAACACCATATATTTT
cdr3_aa: CSVESGSGNTIYF
clone_size: NA
j_call: TRBJ1-3
v_call: TRBV29-1
d_call: NA

cdr3_nt: TGCAGCGTTGACGGGGGGTCGAGGAAGACCCAGTACTTC
cdr3_aa: CSVDGGSRKTQYF
clone_size: NA
j_call: TRBJ2-5
v_call: TRBV29-1
d_call: TRBD2

cdr3_nt: TGTGCCAGCAGCTTAGCCCAGGGGAACACTGAAGCTTTCTTT
cdr3_aa: CASSLAQGNTEAFF
clone_size: NA
j_call: TRBJ1-1
v_call: TRBV7-8
d_call: NA

cdr3_nt: TGTGCCAGCAGTTACAGGGGGGGACGTCACAATGAGCAGTTCTTC
cdr3_aa: CASSYRGGRHNEQFF
clone_size: NA
j_call: TRBJ2-1
v_call: TRBV6-5
d_call: NA

cdr3_nt: TGTGCCAGCAGTGAGAAGAAAGGACCAATCAGGGGCAATGAGCAGTTCTTC
cdr3_aa: CASSEKKGPIRGNEQFF
clone_size: NA
j_call: TRBJ2-1
v_call: TRBV6-1
d_call: NA

cdr3_nt: TGTGCCAGCAGCCCTGGACGAGGTCCCGCCGGGGAGCTGTTTTTT
cdr3_aa: CASSPGRGPAGELFF
clone_size: NA
j_call: TRBJ2-2
v_call: TRBV28
d_call: NA

cdr3_nt: TGTGCCTGGAGTTTACAGGGAACTGAAGCTTTCTTT
cdr3_aa: CAWSLQGTEAFF
clone_size: NA
j_call: TRBJ1-1
v_call: TRBV30
d_call: NA

cdr3_nt: TGTGCCAGCAGCTTAAATACGCAGTATTTT
cdr3_aa: CASSLNTQYF
clone_size: NA
j_call: TRBJ2-3
v_call: TRBV7-9
d_call: NA

cdr3_nt: TGCGCCAGCAGCCAAGCAGGACGGCTCCAAGAGACCCAGTACTTC
cdr3_aa: CASSQAGRLQETQYF
clone_size: NA
j_call: TRBJ2-5
v_call: TRBV4-1
d_call: NA

cdr3_nt: TGTGCCAGCAGCTTGGCCAGGGGCTCTGGAAACACCATATATTTT
cdr3_aa: CASSLARGSGNTIYF
clone_size: NA
j_call: TRBJ1-3
v_call: TRBV11-2
d_call: NA

cdr3_nt: TGCGCCAGCAGCCATCGATGGGGACAAAGCTCTGGAAACACCATATATTTT
cdr3_aa: CASSHRWGQSSGNTIYF
clone_size: NA
j_call: TRBJ1-3
v_call: TRBV4-1
d_call: NA

cdr3_nt: TGTGCCAGCGAAACTAGGGCGTCAGGGGAGACCCAGTACTTC
cdr3_aa: CASETRASGETQYF
clone_size: NA
j_call: TRBJ2-5
v_call: TRBV6-6
d_call: NA

cdr3_nt: TGTGCCAGCAGCGAATCACAGGGGCAAAGGGTAGCTTTCTTT
cdr3_aa: CASSESQGQRVAFF
clone_size: NA
j_call: TRBJ1-1
v_call: TRBV7-9
d_call: TRBD1

cdr3_nt: TGTGCCAGCAGCTTAGTCCAGGGAAGCAATCAGCCCCAGCATTTT
cdr3_aa: CASSLVQGSNQPQHF
clone_size: NA
j_call: TRBJ1-5
v_call: TRBV7-2
d_call: NA

cdr3_nt: TGTGCCAGCAGAGCCCGCCGAGTCGAAAACACTGAAGCTTTCTTT
cdr3_aa: CASRARRVENTEAFF
clone_size: NA
j_call: TRBJ1-1
v_call: TRBV6-1
d_call: NA

cdr3_nt: TGTGCCAGCAGCCCCACGGGGAGAGTAAACACTGAAGCTTTCTTT
cdr3_aa: CASSPTGRVNTEAFF
clone_size: NA
j_call: TRBJ1-1
v_call: TRBV7-9
d_call: NA